This T cell receptor (beta chain) was sequenced in a study of blood T cell repertoires in COVID-19. Overall study: COVID-19 samples, acute and convalescent, were from the United States, Italy and Spain. PBMCs, B-cell-depleted T cells, or T cells were the source of the cDNA or gDNA that made up the material.

There are a few counts of this clone. The CDR3 totals 15 residues. Trimming at V came to 5 bases and at J to 3 bases, leaving 10 bases not matched to a gene. Germline CDR1 and CDR2: SGHVS and FQNEAQ. Original analysis: Amplification from reference gene primers served as the basis for estimated nucleated cell counts. Profiling relied on immunoSEQ multiplex PCR, and the TCRdb table lists in-frame clones only, not all of them. The D gene and trimming were derived from the DNA, and the V and J assignments and clone size from that table. Altogether under 200,000 clones are present, approximately 85% being singletons, with the ten largest covering almost 5%.

The V call is TRBV7-8, the J call TRBJ2-7; TRBD2 matches at 7 bases. The TCR comes from a woman of 80 years or more with acute or convalescent COVID-19. The sequenced material came from peripheral blood. CDR3 nucleotide sequence: TGTGCCAGCAGCCCGAGGGAGGGGCGGATCTACGAGCAGTACTTC. Amino acids: CASSPREGRIYEQYF.